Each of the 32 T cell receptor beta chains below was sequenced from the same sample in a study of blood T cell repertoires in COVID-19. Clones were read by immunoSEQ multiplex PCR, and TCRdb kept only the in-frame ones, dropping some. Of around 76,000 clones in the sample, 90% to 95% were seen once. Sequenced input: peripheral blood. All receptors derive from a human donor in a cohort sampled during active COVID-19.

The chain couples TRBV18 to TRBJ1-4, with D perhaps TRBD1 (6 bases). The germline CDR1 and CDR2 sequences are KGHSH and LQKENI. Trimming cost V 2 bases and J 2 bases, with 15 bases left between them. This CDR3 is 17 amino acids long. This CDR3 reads CASSPLPRGSTNEKLFF. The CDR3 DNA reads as TGTGCCAGCTCACCATTACCCAGGGGATCTACTAATGAAAAACTGTTTTTT. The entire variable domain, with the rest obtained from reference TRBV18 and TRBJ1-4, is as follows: NAGVMQNPRHLVRRRGQEARLRCSPMKGHSHVYWYRQLPEEGLKFMVYLQKENIIDESGMPKERFSAEFPKEGPSILRIQQVVRGDSAAYFCASSPLPRGSTNEKLFFGSGTQLSVL.

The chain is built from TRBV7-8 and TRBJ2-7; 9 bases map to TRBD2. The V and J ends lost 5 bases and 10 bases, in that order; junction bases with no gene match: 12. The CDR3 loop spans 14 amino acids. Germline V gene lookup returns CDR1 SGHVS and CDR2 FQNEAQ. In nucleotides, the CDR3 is TGTGCCAGCAGCCCCCGCGGGGCGCGGGGGGGCCAGTACTTC. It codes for CASSPRGARGGQYF.

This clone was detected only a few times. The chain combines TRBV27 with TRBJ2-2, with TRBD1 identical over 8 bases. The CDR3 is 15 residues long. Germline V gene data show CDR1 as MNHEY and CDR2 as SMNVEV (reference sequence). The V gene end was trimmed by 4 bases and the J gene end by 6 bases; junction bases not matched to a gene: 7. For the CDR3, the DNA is TGTGCCAGCAGTTCATATGGACAGGGCCCCGGGGAGCTGTTTTTT. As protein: CASSSYGQGPGELFF.

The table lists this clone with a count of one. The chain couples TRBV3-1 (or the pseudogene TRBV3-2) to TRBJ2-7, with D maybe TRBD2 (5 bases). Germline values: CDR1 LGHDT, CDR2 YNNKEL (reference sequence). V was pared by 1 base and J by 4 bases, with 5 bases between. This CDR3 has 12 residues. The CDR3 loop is CASSQGGYEQYF. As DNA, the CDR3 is TGTGCCAGCAGCCAAGGCGGGTACGAGCAGTACTTC.

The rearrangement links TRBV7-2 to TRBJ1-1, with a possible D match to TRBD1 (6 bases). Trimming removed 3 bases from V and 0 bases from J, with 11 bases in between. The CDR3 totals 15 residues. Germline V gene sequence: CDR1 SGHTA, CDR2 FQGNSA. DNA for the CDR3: TGTGCCAGCAGCTTTCTTTCAGGGGTGAACACTGAAGCTTTCTTT. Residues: CASSFLSGVNTEAFF. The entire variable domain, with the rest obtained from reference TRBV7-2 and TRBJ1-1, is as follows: GAGVSQSPSNKVTEKGKDVELRCDPISGHTALYWYRQSLGQGLEFLIYFQGNSAPDKSGLPSDRFSAERTGGSVSTLTIQRTQQEDSAVYLCASSFLSGVNTEAFFGQGTRLTVV.

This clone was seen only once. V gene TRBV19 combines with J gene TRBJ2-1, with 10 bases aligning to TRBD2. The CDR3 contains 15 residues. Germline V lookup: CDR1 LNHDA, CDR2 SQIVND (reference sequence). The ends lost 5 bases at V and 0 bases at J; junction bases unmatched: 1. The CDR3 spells CASSERGGSYNEQFF. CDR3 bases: TGTGCCAGTAGTGAGCGGGGGGGCTCCTACAATGAGCAGTTCTTC. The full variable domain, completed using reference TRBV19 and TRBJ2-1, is DGGITQSPKYLFRKEGQNVTLSCEQNLNHDAMYWYRQDPGQGLRLIYYSQIVNDFQKGDIAEGYSVSREKKESFPLTVTSAQKNPTAFYLCASSERGGSYNEQFFGPGTRLTVL.

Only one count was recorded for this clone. The CDR3 reads CASSQEHRVEDEQYF. The CDR3 nucleotides read TGCGCCAGCAGCCAAGAACACAGGGTTGAAGACGAGCAGTACTTC. The V and J genes are TRBV4-1 and TRBJ2-7, with TRBD1 as a possible D gene (6 bases). The CDR3 loop spans 15 amino acids. The germline gives CDR1 MGHRA, CDR2 YSYEKL. Between the trimmed V and J ends, which lost 0 bases and 5 bases, there was a span of 14 bases.

This CDR3 is CASTSRQGSYEQYF. For the CDR3, the DNA is TGCGCCAGCACCTCCCGGCAGGGTTCCTACGAGCAGTACTTC. The V gene is TRBV5-1, the J gene TRBJ2-7; a possible D gene is TRBD1 (5 bases). The germline CDR1 and CDR2 sequences are SGHRS and YFSETQ. The CDR3 contains 14 residues. The V and J ends lost 6 bases and 1 base respectively, with 14 bases between them.

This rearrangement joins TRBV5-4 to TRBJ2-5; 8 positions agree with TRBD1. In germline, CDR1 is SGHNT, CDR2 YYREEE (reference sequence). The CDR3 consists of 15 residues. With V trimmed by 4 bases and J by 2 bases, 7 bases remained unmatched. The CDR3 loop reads CASSTGQGGQETQYF. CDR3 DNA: TGTGCCAGCAGCACTGGACAGGGAGGACAAGAGACCCAGTACTTC.

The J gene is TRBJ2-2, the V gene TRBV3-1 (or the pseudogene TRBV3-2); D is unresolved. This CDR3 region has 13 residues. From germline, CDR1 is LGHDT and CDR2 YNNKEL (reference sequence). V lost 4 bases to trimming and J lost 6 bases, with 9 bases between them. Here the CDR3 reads CASSLNNPGELFF. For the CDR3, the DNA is TGTGCCAGCAGCCTAAACAATCCCGGGGAGCTGTTTTTT.

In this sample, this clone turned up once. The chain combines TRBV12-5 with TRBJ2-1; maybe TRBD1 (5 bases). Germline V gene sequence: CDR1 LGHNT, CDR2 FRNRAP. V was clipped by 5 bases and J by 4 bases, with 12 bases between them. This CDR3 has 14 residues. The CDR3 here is CASGDSRPYNEQFF. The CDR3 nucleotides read TGTGCTAGTGGTGACAGTAGGCCTTACAATGAGCAGTTCTTC. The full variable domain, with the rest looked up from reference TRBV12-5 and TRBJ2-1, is DARVTQTPRHKVTEMGQEVTMRCQPILGHNTVFWYRQTMMQGLELLAYFRNRAPLDDSGMPKDRFSAEMPDATLATLKIQPSEPRDSAVYFCASGDSRPYNEQFFGPGTRLTVL.

CDR3 residues: CASSPRTDSYEQYF. In nucleotides, the CDR3 is TGTGCCAGCAGCCCCCGGACAGACTCCTACGAGCAGTACTTC. The chain recombines TRBV9 with TRBJ2-7, with D tentatively TRBD1 (6 bases). The germline V and J ends were trimmed by 4 bases and 0 bases, with 11 bases remaining between them. CDR3 length: 14 amino acids. Germline lookup yields CDR1 SGDLS and CDR2 YYNGEE.

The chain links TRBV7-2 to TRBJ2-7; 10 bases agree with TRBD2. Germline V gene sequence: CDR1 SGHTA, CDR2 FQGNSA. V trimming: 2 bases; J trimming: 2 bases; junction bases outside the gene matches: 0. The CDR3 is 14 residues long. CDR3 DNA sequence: TGTGCCAGCAGCTTAAGCGGGGGGGCCTACGAGCAGTACTTC. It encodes CASSLSGGAYEQYF.

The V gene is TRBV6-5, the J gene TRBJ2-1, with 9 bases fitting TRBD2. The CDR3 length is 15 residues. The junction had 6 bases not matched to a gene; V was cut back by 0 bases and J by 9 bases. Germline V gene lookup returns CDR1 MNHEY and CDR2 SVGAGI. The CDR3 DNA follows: TGTGCCAGCAGTTACTCGTGGCGGGGGGGGGCTGAGCAGTTCTTC. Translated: CASSYSWRGGAEQFF.

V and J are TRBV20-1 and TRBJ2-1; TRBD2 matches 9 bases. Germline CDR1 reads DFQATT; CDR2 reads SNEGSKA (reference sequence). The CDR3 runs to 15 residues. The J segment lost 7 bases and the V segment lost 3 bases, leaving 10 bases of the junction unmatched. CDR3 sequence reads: CSASEPAGGRNEQFF. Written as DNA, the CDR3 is TGCAGTGCTAGTGAACCAGCGGGGGGCCGGAATGAGCAGTTCTTC.

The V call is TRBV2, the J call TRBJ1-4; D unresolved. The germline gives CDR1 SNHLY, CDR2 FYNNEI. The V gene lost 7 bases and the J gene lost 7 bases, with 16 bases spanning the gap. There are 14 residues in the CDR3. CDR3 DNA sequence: TGTGCCAGCACTGGCCCCGGCGGGGTTGAAAAACTGTTTTTT. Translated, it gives CASTGPGGVEKLFF.

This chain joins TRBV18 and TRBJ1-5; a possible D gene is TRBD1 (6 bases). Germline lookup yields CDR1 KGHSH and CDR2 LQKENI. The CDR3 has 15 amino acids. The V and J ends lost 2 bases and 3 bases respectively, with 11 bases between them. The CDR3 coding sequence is TGTGCCAGCTCACCAGAATCAGGGGTCAATCAGCCCCAGCATTTT. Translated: CASSPESGVNQPQHF.

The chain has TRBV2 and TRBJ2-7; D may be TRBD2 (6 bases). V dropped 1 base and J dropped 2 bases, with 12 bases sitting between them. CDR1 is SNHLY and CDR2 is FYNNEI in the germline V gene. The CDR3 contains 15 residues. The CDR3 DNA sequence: TGTGCCAGCAGTGAAGTCGGGAGAGGAGCCTACGAGCAGTACTTC. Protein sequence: CASSEVGRGAYEQYF.

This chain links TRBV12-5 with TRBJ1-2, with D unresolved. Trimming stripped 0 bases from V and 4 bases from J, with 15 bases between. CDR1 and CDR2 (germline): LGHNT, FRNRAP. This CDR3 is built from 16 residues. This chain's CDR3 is CASGLVQSHLGYGYTF. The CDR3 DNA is TGTGCTAGTGGTTTGGTACAATCCCATCTAGGCTATGGCTACACCTTC.

The CDR3 here is CASGGQMNTEAFF. The CDR3, as DNA: TGTGCCAGTGGGGGCCAGATGAACACTGAAGCTTTCTTT. The chain carries TRBV14 and TRBJ1-1; tentatively, D is TRBD1 (6 bases). The CDR3 spans 13 residues. Trimming took off 9 bases at V and 0 bases at J, with 11 bases between the two ends. Germline V gene sequence: CDR1 SGHDN, CDR2 FVKESK.

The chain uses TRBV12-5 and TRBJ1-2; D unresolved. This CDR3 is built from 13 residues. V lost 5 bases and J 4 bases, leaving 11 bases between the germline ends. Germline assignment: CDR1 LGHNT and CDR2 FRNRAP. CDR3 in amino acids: CASGPRLLYGYTF. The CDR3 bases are TGTGCTAGTGGTCCGAGACTTCTCTATGGCTACACCTTC. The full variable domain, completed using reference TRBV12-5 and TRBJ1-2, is DARVTQTPRHKVTEMGQEVTMRCQPILGHNTVFWYRQTMMQGLELLAYFRNRAPLDDSGMPKDRFSAEMPDATLATLKIQPSEPRDSAVYFCASGPRLLYGYTFGSGTRLTVV.

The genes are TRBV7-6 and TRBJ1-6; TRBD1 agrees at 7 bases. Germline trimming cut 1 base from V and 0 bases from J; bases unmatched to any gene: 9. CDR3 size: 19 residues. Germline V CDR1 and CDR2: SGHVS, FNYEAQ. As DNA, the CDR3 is TGTGCCAGCAGCTTAGGGGGGGACAGATCAAGCTCCTATAATTCACCCCTCCACTTT. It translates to CASSLGGDRSSSYNSPLHF.

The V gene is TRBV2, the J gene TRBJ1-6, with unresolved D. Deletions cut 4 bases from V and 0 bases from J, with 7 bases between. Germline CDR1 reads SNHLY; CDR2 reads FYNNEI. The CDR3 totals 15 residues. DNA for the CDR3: TGTGCCAGCAGTGGTCCTAGCTCCTATAATTCACCCCTCCACTTT. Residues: CASSGPSSYNSPLHF.

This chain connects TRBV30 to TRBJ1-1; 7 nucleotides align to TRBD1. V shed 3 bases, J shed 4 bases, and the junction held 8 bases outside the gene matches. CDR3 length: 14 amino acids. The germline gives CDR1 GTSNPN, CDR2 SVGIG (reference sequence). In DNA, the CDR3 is TGTGCCTGGAGGGGGACAGCTCAAGGCACTGAAGCTTTCTTT. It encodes CAWRGTAQGTEAFF.

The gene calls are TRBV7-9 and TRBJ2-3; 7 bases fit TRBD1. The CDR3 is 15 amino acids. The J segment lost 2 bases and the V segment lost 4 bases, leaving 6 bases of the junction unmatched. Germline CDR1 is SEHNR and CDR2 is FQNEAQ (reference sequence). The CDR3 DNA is TGTGCCAGCAGCTCCCGGACAGGCCTCACAGATACGCAGTATTTT. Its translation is CASSSRTGLTDTQYF.

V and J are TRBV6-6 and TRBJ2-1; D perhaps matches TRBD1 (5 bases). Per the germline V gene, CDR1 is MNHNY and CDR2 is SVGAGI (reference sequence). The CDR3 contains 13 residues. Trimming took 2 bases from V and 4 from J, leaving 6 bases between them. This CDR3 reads CASSYDSYNEQFF. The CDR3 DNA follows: TGTGCCAGCAGTTACGACAGTTACAATGAGCAGTTCTTC.

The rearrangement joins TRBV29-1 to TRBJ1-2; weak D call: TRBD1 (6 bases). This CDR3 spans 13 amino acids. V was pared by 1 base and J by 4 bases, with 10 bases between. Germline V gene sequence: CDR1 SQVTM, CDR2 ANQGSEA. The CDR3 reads CSVEAGAGYGYTF. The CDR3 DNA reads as TGCAGCGTTGAAGCAGGGGCAGGCTATGGCTACACCTTC.

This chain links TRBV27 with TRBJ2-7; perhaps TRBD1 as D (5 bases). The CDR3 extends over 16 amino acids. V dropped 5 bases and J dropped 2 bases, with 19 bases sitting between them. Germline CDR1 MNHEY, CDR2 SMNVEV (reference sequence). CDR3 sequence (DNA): TGTGCCAGCAGTAAAAGGGGCCGGATTCAGCCCTACGAGCAGTACTTC. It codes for CASSKRGRIQPYEQYF.

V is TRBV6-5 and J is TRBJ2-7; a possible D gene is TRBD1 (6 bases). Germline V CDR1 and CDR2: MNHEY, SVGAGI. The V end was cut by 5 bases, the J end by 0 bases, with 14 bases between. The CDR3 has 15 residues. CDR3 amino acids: CASSRQADSSYEQYF. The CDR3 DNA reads TGTGCCAGCAGTCGACAGGCTGATAGCTCCTACGAGCAGTACTTC.

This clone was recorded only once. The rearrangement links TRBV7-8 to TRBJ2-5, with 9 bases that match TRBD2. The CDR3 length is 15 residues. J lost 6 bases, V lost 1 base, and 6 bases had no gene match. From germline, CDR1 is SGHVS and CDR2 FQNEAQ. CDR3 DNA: TGTGCCAGCAGCTTAGTGGCTAGCGGGGTACAGACCCAGTACTTC. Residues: CASSLVASGVQTQYF.

The CDR3 sequence is CASSFGGEAFF. CDR3 DNA: TGTGCCAGCAGTTTCGGCGGTGAAGCTTTCTTT. The genes are TRBV12-3 or TRBV12-4 and TRBJ1-1; D ambiguous. The CDR3 runs 11 residues. V lost 3 bases and J lost 7, with 6 bases in between.

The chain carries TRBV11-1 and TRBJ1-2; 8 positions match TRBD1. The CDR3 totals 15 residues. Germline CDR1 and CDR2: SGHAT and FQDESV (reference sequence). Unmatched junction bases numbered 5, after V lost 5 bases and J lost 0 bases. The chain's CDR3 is CASSEDRGSNYGYTF. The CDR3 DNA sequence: TGTGCCAGCAGCGAAGACAGGGGTTCTAACTATGGCTACACCTTC.